These 27 T cell receptor beta chains came from one sample sequenced in a study of blood T cell repertoires in COVID-19. Sequencing used immunoSEQ multiplex PCR; TCRdb keeps in-frame clones, though not all of them. In the table there are some 71,000 clones, 80% to 90% of which are singletons. Sequencing used peripheral blood. The receptors derive from a man aged 25-45 years with acute or convalescent COVID-19.

This clone has only a few counts. The identical CDR3 is also encoded by other nucleotide sequences in the sample. The chain uses TRBV5-6 and TRBJ2-2; D is unclear. V lost 0 bases to trimming and J lost 0 bases, with 6 bases between them. In germline, CDR1 is SGHDT, CDR2 YYEEEE. The CDR3 sequence is 15 residues long. CDR3 amino acids: CASSLGGTNTGELFF. The CDR3 DNA reads TGTGCCAGCAGCTTGGGAGGTACGAACACCGGGGAGCTGTTTTTT.

The chain joins TRBV28 to TRBJ1-2, with D possibly being TRBD1 (6 bases). This CDR3 is 13 amino acids long. Germline values: CDR1 MDHEN, CDR2 SYDVKM. V was shortened by 3 bases and J by 2 bases, with 7 bases between the two germline ends. The CDR3 region is CASSLDRNYGYTF. CDR3 bases: TGTGCCAGCAGTTTGGACAGAAACTATGGCTACACCTTC.

The J gene is TRBJ1-5, the V gene TRBV5-4; 9 bases map to TRBD1. With 4 bases clipped from V and 7 bases from J, the junction kept 6 bases outside the gene matches. CDR1 is SGHNT, CDR2 YYREEE, per germline (reference sequence). The CDR3 is 14 residues long. The CDR3 DNA reads as TGTGCCAGCAGCCTACAGGGGGCAGAACAGCCCCAGCATTTT. Translated: CASSLQGAEQPQHF.

This clone was counted between two and nine times. The rearrangement links TRBV4-1 to TRBJ1-5; maybe TRBD1 (5 bases). Trimming removed 1 base from V and 4 bases from J, with 11 bases in between. The germline V gene has CDR1 MGHRA and CDR2 YSYEKL. CDR3 length equals 15 residues. CDR3 residues: CASSQGVSGNQPQHF. The CDR3 nucleotides are TGCGCCAGCAGCCAAGGGGTATCAGGGAATCAGCCCCAGCATTTT.

The chain carries TRBV29-1 and TRBJ2-7; 11 nucleotides align to TRBD1. Germline CDR1 reads SQVTM; CDR2 reads ANQGSEA. The CDR3 has 15 amino acids. The junction had 8 bases not matched to a gene; V was cut back by 7 bases and J by 0 bases. CDR3 region: CSALTGTGGSYEQYF. The CDR3 bases are TGCAGCGCTCTGACCGGGACAGGGGGCTCCTACGAGCAGTACTTC.

The V and J genes are TRBV7-2 and TRBJ1-3; D remains unclear. Looked up from germline, CDR1 is SGHTA and CDR2 is FQGNSA. Trimming shortened V by 3 bases and J by 1 base, and 7 bases separated the two germline ends. The CDR3 runs 14 residues. The DNA for the CDR3 is TGTGCCAGCAGCTTCCTTAGTTCTGGAAACACCATATATTTT. It codes for CASSFLSSGNTIYF.

This chain connects TRBV9 to TRBJ2-3; D ambiguous. V lost 2 bases and J lost 6, with 10 bases in between. CDR1 SGDLS and CDR2 YYNGEE come from the germline V gene. This CDR3 has 13 amino acids. Here the CDR3 reads CASSVGPSDTQYF. In DNA form, the CDR3 reads TGTGCCAGCAGCGTTGGCCCTTCGGATACGCAGTATTTT. Variable domain in full (rest from reference TRBV9 and TRBJ2-3): DSGVTQTPKHLITATGQRVTLRCSPRSGDLSVYWYQQSLDQGLQFLIQYYNGEERAKGNILERFSAQQFPDLHSELNLSSLELGDSALYFCASSVGPSDTQYFGPGTRLTVL.

The chain joins TRBV20-1 to TRBJ2-3; D might be TRBD2 (5 bases). The ends were cut back, 3 bases at V and 4 bases at J, with 5 bases in the middle. Germline V CDR1 and CDR2: DFQATT, SNEGSKA (reference sequence). The CDR3 contains 11 residues. The DNA of the CDR3 is TGCAGTGCTAGGCGGGCAGATACGCAGTATTTT. Translation: CSARRADTQYF.

The chain employs TRBV3-1 (or the pseudogene TRBV3-2) and TRBJ2-2; 7 nucleotides agree with TRBD2. The CDR3 is 15 amino acids. J was trimmed by 4 bases and V by 0 bases; bases with no gene match: 2. Germline V gives CDR1 LGHDT, CDR2 YNNKEL (reference sequence). Here the CDR3 DNA reads TGTGCCAGCAGCCAAGATACGGGGGGCACCGGGGAGCTGTTTTTT. It yields the protein CASSQDTGGTGELFF.

The V call is TRBV18, the J call TRBJ2-1, with D unclear. Trimming pared 3 bases from V and 6 bases from J, leaving 12 bases between. CDR1 and CDR2 (germline): KGHSH, LQKENI. This CDR3 is built from 14 residues. CDR3 residues: CASSPFALRNEQFF. CDR3 in DNA: TGTGCCAGCTCACCCTTCGCACTCCGCAATGAGCAGTTCTTC.

The chain recombines TRBV4-2 with TRBJ2-2, with D uncertain. Germline loops: CDR1 LGHNA, CDR2 YNFKEQ. This CDR3 comprises 16 residues. V was clipped by 0 bases and J by 0 bases, with 8 bases between them. The CDR3 here is CASSQEHRSNTGELFF. CDR3 nucleotide sequence: TGTGCCAGCAGCCAAGAACACAGATCGAACACCGGGGAGCTGTTTTTT.

The genes are TRBV5-1 and TRBJ1-6; a possible D gene is TRBD1 (5 bases). Per the germline V gene, CDR1 is SGHRS and CDR2 is YFSETQ. The ends were cut back, 0 bases at V and 7 bases at J, with 5 bases in the middle. CDR3 length equals 13 residues. The CDR3 nucleotides read TGCGCCAGCAGCTTGGACAGGAATTCACCCCTCCACTTT. This codes for CASSLDRNSPLHF. Based on the CDR3 plus reference TRBV5-1 and TRBJ1-6, the full variable domain is KAGVTQTPRYLIKTRGQQVTLSCSPISGHRSVSWYQQTPGQGLQFLFEYFSETQRNKGNFPGRFSGRQFSNSRSEMNVSTLELGDSALYLCASSLDRNSPLHFGNGTRLTVT.

The chain combines TRBV6-5 with TRBJ1-2, with D perhaps matching TRBD1 (5 bases). The germline V gene encodes CDR1 MNHEY and CDR2 SVGAGI. The CDR3 contains 15 residues. V dropped 2 bases and J dropped 2 bases, with 12 bases sitting between them. CDR3 loop: CASSYAMSGNYGYTF. The CDR3 DNA is TGTGCCAGCAGTTACGCCATGTCAGGGAACTATGGCTACACCTTC.

This clone appeared a single time. The chain joins TRBV29-1 to TRBJ2-1; 9 bases align to TRBD1. The CDR3 length is 16 residues. V shed 4 bases, J shed 9 bases, and the junction held 16 bases outside the gene matches. The V gene's germline CDR1 is SQVTM and CDR2 ANQGSEA. CDR3 loop: CSVVHTGQGDFSEQFF. CDR3 nucleotide sequence: TGCAGCGTTGTCCATACGGGACAGGGAGATTTCAGTGAGCAGTTCTTC.

V usage is TRBV10-1 and J usage is TRBJ1-1; TRBD1 matches 7 bases. The ends lost 6 bases at V and 2 bases at J; junction bases unmatched: 6. Germline assignment: CDR1 WNHNN and CDR2 SYGVQD (reference sequence). This CDR3 has 14 residues. CDR3 region: CASRAGTANTEAFF. CDR3 coding DNA: TGCGCCAGCAGGGCCGGGACAGCCAACACTGAAGCTTTCTTT.

The V gene is TRBV7-6, the J gene TRBJ1-4, with 7 bases fitting TRBD1. Germline V gene data show CDR1 as SGHVS and CDR2 as FNYEAQ. Losses at the gene ends were 7 bases for V and 0 bases for J; bases not matched to a gene: 8. The CDR3 runs to 16 residues. In DNA, the CDR3 is TGTGCCAGCACCCGTAGAACAGGGGCAACTAATGAAAAACTGTTTTTT. Protein sequence: CASTRRTGATNEKLFF.

The chain links TRBV6-2 or TRBV6-3 to TRBJ2-1; D perhaps matches TRBD2 (6 bases). V lost 2 bases to trimming and J lost 8 bases, with 22 bases between them. The length of the CDR3 is 17 residues. CDR1 is MNHEY and CDR2 is SVGEGT in the germline V gene. The CDR3 DNA follows: TGTGCCAGCAGTTACGACCCTCTGTCTTTACGGAGGGATGAGCAGTTCTTC. Its protein is CASSYDPLSLRRDEQFF.

V gene TRBV12-5 combines with J gene TRBJ2-1; D is uncertain. The CDR3 loop spans 13 amino acids. CDR1 is LGHNT, CDR2 FRNRAP, per germline. V was shortened by 1 base and J by 8 bases, with 9 bases between the two germline ends. In nucleotides, the CDR3 is TGTGCTAGTGGTTTGGCCCCGTTTGATGAGCAGTTCTTC. Residues: CASGLAPFDEQFF.

J is TRBJ2-3 and V is TRBV20-1; TRBD1 matches 10 bases. The CDR3 spans 16 residues. Germline V CDR1 and CDR2: DFQATT, SNEGSKA (reference sequence). Trimming at V came to 3 bases and at J to 0 bases, leaving 6 bases not matched to a gene. The CDR3 spells CSASSRTGGSTDTQYF. The CDR3 DNA reads TGCAGTGCTAGTTCCCGGACAGGGGGTAGCACAGATACGCAGTATTTT.

The rearrangement joins TRBV7-2 to TRBJ1-1; perhaps TRBD1 as D (5 bases). V gave up 5 bases and J gave up 10 bases, with 17 bases separating them. There are 13 residues in the CDR3. The germline V gene has CDR1 SGHTA and CDR2 FQGNSA. The CDR3 sequence is CASSGRSTGAAFF. The CDR3 DNA sequence: TGTGCCAGCAGCGGCCGGTCTACAGGAGCAGCTTTCTTT.

This sequence joins TRBV7-2 and TRBJ2-7, with D uncertain. Trimming took 1 base from V and 2 from J, leaving 6 bases between them. This CDR3 contains 13 residues. CDR1 and CDR2 from the germline V gene are SGHTA and FQGNSA. CDR3 bases: TGTGCCAGCAGCTTAGTACAAGCCTACGAGCAGTACTTC. This sequence encodes CASSLVQAYEQYF.

The chain employs TRBV9 and TRBJ1-1; a weak D match, TRBD1 (6 bases). CDR3 length: 16 amino acids. Germline loops: CDR1 SGDLS, CDR2 YYNGEE. V was shortened by 0 bases and J by 2 bases, with 14 bases between the two germline ends. The DNA for the CDR3 is TGTGCCAGCAGCGTAGGGGGACACCCTATCAACACTGAAGCTTTCTTT. This encodes CASSVGGHPINTEAFF.

This chain links TRBV19 with TRBJ1-5; no reliable D call. Germline-derived CDR1 and CDR2 are LNHDA and SQIVND (reference sequence). The CDR3 is 15 residues long. V was trimmed by 4 bases and J by 4 bases, leaving 14 bases between them. DNA of the CDR3: TGTGCCAGTAGTAAATGGACGGAGGGAAATCAGCCCCAGCATTTT. It is translated as CASSKWTEGNQPQHF. Looking up the rest from reference TRBV19 and TRBJ1-5 gives the full variable domain: DGGITQSPKYLFRKEGQNVTLSCEQNLNHDAMYWYRQDPGQGLRLIYYSQIVNDFQKGDIAEGYSVSREKKESFPLTVTSAQKNPTAFYLCASSKWTEGNQPQHFGDGTRLSIL.

The J gene is TRBJ2-1, the V gene TRBV19; D is perhaps TRBD2 (6 bases). V was pared by 7 bases and J by 8 bases, with 18 bases between. There are 14 residues in the CDR3. CDR1 and CDR2 from the germline V gene are LNHDA and SQIVND (reference sequence). CDR3 loop: CASNDGGPRDEQFF. CDR3 sequence (DNA): TGTGCCAGTAACGACGGGGGTCCCCGGGATGAGCAGTTCTTC.

The rearrangement joins TRBV25-1 to TRBJ1-1; D call uncertain. The CDR3 is 13 residues long. V was cut by 6 bases and J by 0 bases, with 8 bases left in between. Germline V CDR1 and CDR2: MGHDK, SYGVNS. The CDR3 DNA reads TGTGCCAGCAGAGATGGAGTGAACACTGAAGCTTTCTTT. It encodes CASRDGVNTEAFF.

The genes are TRBV5-1 and TRBJ1-1; D remains unclear. The CDR3 spans 12 residues. Trimming took 5 bases from V and 5 from J, leaving 10 bases between them. CDR1 is SGHRS and CDR2 is YFSETQ in the germline V gene. In DNA, the CDR3 is TGCGCCAGCAGGCGCGGGGAAACTGAAGCTTTCTTT. Translating gives CASRRGETEAFF.

The V gene is TRBV10-3, the J gene TRBJ1-5, with 10 bases matching TRBD1. The CDR3 runs 14 residues. The ends lost 4 bases at V and 5 bases at J; junction bases unmatched: 2. CDR1 is ENHRY and CDR2 is SYGVKD in the germline V gene. CDR3 in DNA: TGTGCCATCAGTGGGGACAGGGGCGATCAGCCCCAGCATTTT. This encodes CAISGDRGDQPQHF.